A single sample is the source of the 20 T cell receptor beta chains below, sequenced in a study of response to subunit inactivated influenza vaccine (dated by TCRdb to the late 2010s). Receptor amplification or capture employed RT-PCR. The data were produced on an Illumina HiSeq 2500. TCRdb reran the public reads through fastp at Q25 and MiXCR, keeping productive beta chains. Here each entry gathers all rows of one CDR3 protein and keeps the most common genes and DNA. Here the sample has around 710,000 distinct CDR3 sequences; roughly 14% occur a single time. The top ten clones comprise 5.5% to 8% of the sample. Sequenced material: PBMCs from blood, taken around two weeks before vaccination. These receptors were collected from a man in his fifties or sixties who received an inactivated influenza vaccine. Donor details come from another sample of the same person, matched by shared clones.

The rearrangement joins TRBV4-3 to TRBJ1-5, with D possibly being TRBD1 (5 bases). Trimming left V 4 bases short and J 1 base short, with 11 bases between. This CDR3 contains 15 residues. Germline V gene sequence: CDR1 LGHNA, CDR2 YSLEER. The CDR3 loop reads CASSPTVLSNQPQHF. DNA of the CDR3: TGCGCCAGCAGCCCGACAGTTTTGAGCAATCAGCCCCAGCATTTT.

The rearrangement links TRBV9 to TRBJ2-7; 10 bases fit TRBD2. Germline V gives CDR1 SGDLS, CDR2 YYNGEE. The trim removed 0 bases at V and 3 bases at J, leaving 15 bases unmatched. This CDR3 spans 19 amino acids. In DNA, the CDR3 is TGTGCCAGCAGCGTAGAACTCACCCCACTAGCGGGACTCTTCTACGAGCAGTACTTC. Amino acid sequence: CASSVELTPLAGLFYEQYF.

This clonotype was seen at least ten times. J is TRBJ1-1 and V is TRBV5-1; TRBD1 aligns across 8 bases. Germline CDR1 and CDR2: SGHRS and YFSETQ. Unmatched junction bases numbered 7, after V lost 4 bases and J lost 5 bases. The CDR3 loop spans 14 amino acids. The chain's CDR3 is CASSKQGARTEAFF. The CDR3 DNA reads TGCGCCAGCAGCAAGCAGGGGGCTCGGACTGAAGCTTTCTTT.

V gene TRBV20-1 combines with J gene TRBJ2-1; 9 positions match TRBD2. Germline V gene lookup returns CDR1 DFQATT and CDR2 SNEGSKA (reference sequence). The V gene end was trimmed by 5 bases and the J gene end by 3 bases; junction bases not matched to a gene: 5. The CDR3 is made up of 14 amino acids. The CDR3 bases are TGCAGTGCTCAGCGGGGGGTCGTCTACAATGAGCAGTTCTTC. Translating gives CSAQRGVVYNEQFF.

The rearrangement links TRBV20-1 to TRBJ2-1; 9 nucleotides align to TRBD2. Germline lookup yields CDR1 DFQATT and CDR2 SNEGSKA (reference sequence). CDR3 length: 18 residues. J lost 4 bases, V lost 0 bases, and 13 bases had no gene match. The CDR3 region has the DNA TGCAGTGCTAGAGATTTGGGACTAGCTGCACGGCGGTACAATGAGCAGTTCTTC. Amino acid sequence: CSARDLGLAARRYNEQFF.

V and J are TRBV7-2 and TRBJ2-5; D gene unclear. This CDR3 is 13 amino acids long. The germline V and J ends were trimmed by 3 bases and 5 bases, with 10 bases remaining between them. The germline V gene has CDR1 SGHTA and CDR2 FQGNSA. In DNA, the CDR3 is TGTGCCAGCAGCTTGGGAAAGAGGGAGACCCAGTACTTC. This sequence encodes CASSLGKRETQYF.

V gene TRBV12-3 or TRBV12-4 combines with J gene TRBJ2-1, with TRBD1 identical over 9 bases. CDR3 length equals 18 residues. Written as DNA, the CDR3 is TGTACCCGCAGTTTAATTGGCGGACAGGGGTGGTCCTACAATGAGCAGTTCTTC. Encoded protein: CTRSLIGGQGWSYNEQFF.

This clonotype turned up a few times. The gene calls are TRBV2 and TRBJ2-1, with 7 bases that match TRBD2. This CDR3 has 15 residues. The trim removed 6 bases at V and 0 bases at J, leaving 5 bases unmatched. The germline V gene has CDR1 SNHLY and CDR2 FYNNEI. This chain's CDR3 is CASRWTRGSYNEQFF. The CDR3 nucleotides are TGTGCCAGCAGGTGGACTAGAGGCTCCTACAATGAGCAGTTCTTC.

In its sample, this clonotype was seen a few times. V and J are TRBV20-1 and TRBJ2-4; the D gene is possibly TRBD1 (6 bases). V was clipped by 3 bases and J by 6 bases, with 9 bases between them. The CDR3 is 12 amino acids. Germline V CDR1 and CDR2: DFQATT, SNEGSKA (reference sequence). In nucleotides, the CDR3 is TGCAGTGCTAGTCTAGGGGGAAACATTCAGTACTTC. This encodes CSASLGGNIQYF.

This clonotype was recorded a few times. This chain connects TRBV9 to TRBJ1-4; 9 bases line up with TRBD1. Germline V lookup: CDR1 SGDLS, CDR2 YYNGEE. This CDR3 contains 16 residues. V was pared by 3 bases and J by 5 bases, with 8 bases of the junction left unmatched. The CDR3 coding sequence is TGTGCCAGCAGCGCTTCGACAGGGGGGGGAAATGAAAAACTGTTTTTT. Its protein is CASSASTGGGNEKLFF.

V is TRBV5-1 and J is TRBJ2-3; weak D call: TRBD2 (5 bases). This CDR3 contains 17 residues. Germline V CDR1 and CDR2: SGHRS, YFSETQ. The V end was cut by 3 bases, the J end by 0 bases, with 17 bases between. The CDR3 DNA is TGCGCCAGCAGCTGGCCCGAGGGTTTCGCTAGCACAGATACGCAGTATTTT. It encodes CASSWPEGFASTDTQYF.

This clonotype was counted many times. This sequence joins TRBV5-1 and TRBJ2-5, with TRBD1 identical over 9 bases. The ends lost 3 bases at V and 10 bases at J; junction bases unmatched: 10. Germline loops: CDR1 SGHRS, CDR2 YFSETQ. The CDR3 is 14 residues long. The CDR3 DNA reads as TGCGCCAGCAGCTCCAGGGTAGACAGGGGGAGCCAGTACTTC. This translates into CASSSRVDRGSQYF.

This clonotype has only a few counts. Because the CDR3's place on the DNA is in doubt, the DNA is left out and the CDR3 is given as listed by TCRdb. The chain uses TRBV30 and TRBJ2-3. The CDR3 is made up of 13 amino acids, end residues included. From germline, CDR1 is GTSNPN and CDR2 SVGIG (reference sequence). The CDR3 here is CAWSVAVQIRSIF.

This sequence joins TRBV12-3 or TRBV12-4 and TRBJ2-5; the D gene could be TRBD1 or TRBD2 (5 bases each). V was trimmed by 3 bases and J by 4 bases, leaving 18 bases between them. The CDR3 runs to 16 residues. The CDR3 protein is CASSFSLGAGTETQYF. CDR3 coding DNA: TGTGCCAGCAGTTTCTCCCTCGGGGCAGGGACAGAGACCCAGTACTTC.

This clonotype was picked up a small number of times. The chain uses TRBV6-1 and TRBJ2-7; maybe TRBD2 (5 bases). V was pared by 6 bases and J by 1 base, with 16 bases between. CDR1 is MNHNS and CDR2 is SASEGT in the germline V gene. This CDR3 contains 15 residues. The CDR3 sequence is CASSRTPSLSYEQYF. The CDR3 nucleotides are TGTGCCAGCAGCCGGACTCCCTCTCTATCCTACGAGCAGTACTTC.

The chain combines TRBV28 with TRBJ2-1, with 8 positions matching TRBD1. CDR3 length equals 15 residues. The J segment lost 4 bases and the V segment lost 6 bases, leaving 8 bases of the junction unmatched. Germline values: CDR1 MDHEN, CDR2 SYDVKM. Here the CDR3 DNA reads TGTGCCAGCAGCAACGGGACAGGAGTTTACAATGAGCAGTTCTTC. Its protein is CASSNGTGVYNEQFF.

This clonotype was counted only a few times. The genes are TRBV20-1 and TRBJ1-1, with 8 bases that match TRBD1. Germline-derived CDR1 and CDR2 are DFQATT and SNEGSKA (reference sequence). The CDR3 sequence is 14 residues long. With V trimmed by 2 bases and J by 4 bases, 6 bases remained unmatched. CDR3 in amino acids: CSARRLQGGTEAFF. CDR3 DNA: TGCAGTGCTAGACGCTTACAGGGGGGCACTGAAGCTTTCTTT.

This clonotype was recorded many times. V gene TRBV5-1 combines with J gene TRBJ2-7, with D unclear. The germline V gene has CDR1 SGHRS and CDR2 YFSETQ. The CDR3 has 14 amino acids. V shed 2 bases and J shed 2 bases, with 11 bases lying between them. This CDR3 reads CASSLAIGAYEQYF. The CDR3 DNA reads TGCGCCAGCAGCTTAGCGATTGGGGCCTACGAGCAGTACTTC.

There are a few counts of this clonotype. This chain links TRBV6-6 with TRBJ2-5; 8 nucleotides align to TRBD2. The germline V gene encodes CDR1 MNHNY and CDR2 SVGAGI (reference sequence). With 7 bases clipped from V and 6 bases from J, the junction kept 4 bases outside the gene matches. The CDR3 is 12 amino acids. DNA of the CDR3: TGTGCCAGCACCAGCGGGAGTAAGACCCAGTACTTC. Protein sequence: CASTSGSKTQYF.

This clonotype was seen at least ten times. DNA of the CDR3: TGTGCCAGTTGCCTGGACGCAGGGCAGGGAGATACGCAGTATTTT. It is translated as CASCLDAGQGDTQYF. The J gene is TRBJ2-3, the V gene TRBV12-3 or TRBV12-4, with D tentatively TRBD1 (5 bases). There are 15 residues in the CDR3. V was trimmed by 9 bases and J by 5 bases, leaving 21 bases between them.